These T cell receptor beta chains were read from a single sample in a study of human T cells and chemical hapten exposure. MiXCR was run by TCRdb on the RACE reads, yielding one entry per CDR3 protein. The sample consists of 82,000 or so distinct CDR3 sequences, 10% to 15% of them appearing once. This specimen consisted of whole blood, obtained in connection with sensitization to the hapten diphenylcyclopropenone (DPC). The receptors were gathered from a woman in her fifties or sixties with alopecia areata. Some clones in this sample may be carry-over from other donors' samples. CDR3s include the opening cysteine and the closing phenylalanine or tryptophan. Fields, in order: clone size, J gene, V gene, D gene, CDR3 DNA, CDR3 protein. The D gene is left open where the match is weak. Clone size is shown for a subset of rows, as once, few, many or a class of expanded clone.

clone_size: many
j_call: TRBJ2-2
v_call: TRBV21-1
d_call: NA
cdr3_nt: TGTGCCAGCAGCTTACGGACAGGGGACACCGGGGAGCTGTTTTTT
cdr3_aa: CASSLRTGDTGELFF

clone_size: once
j_call: TRBJ1-1
v_call: TRBV3-1
d_call: TRBD1
cdr3_nt: TGTGCCAGCAGCTCAACAGGGGGCTCTGAAGCTTTCTTT
cdr3_aa: CASSSTGGSEAFF

clone_size: NA
j_call: TRBJ2-7
v_call: TRBV19
d_call: TRBD1
cdr3_nt: TGTGCCAGTAGTAGTACCGGGACAGGGGCTGAAGAGCAGTACTTC
cdr3_aa: CASSSTGTGAEEQYF

clone_size: many
j_call: TRBJ2-2
v_call: TRBV10-2
d_call: TRBD2
cdr3_nt: TGCGCCAGCAGTGAGTCCTCCGGGACTAGCGGGAGGAAGGCCGGGGAGCTGTTTTTT
cdr3_aa: CASSESSGTSGRKAGELFF

clone_size: many
j_call: TRBJ2-5
v_call: TRBV29-1
d_call: NA
cdr3_nt: TGCAGCGTTGACCTCGAGGGTCGAGAGACCCAGTACTTC
cdr3_aa: CSVDLEGRETQYF

clone_size: many
j_call: TRBJ1-1
v_call: TRBV14
d_call: NA
cdr3_nt: TGTGCCAGCAGCCAAGATAGGGGAGCCATGAACACTGAAGCTTTCTTT
cdr3_aa: CASSQDRGAMNTEAFF

clone_size: few
j_call: TRBJ2-3
v_call: TRBV28
d_call: NA
cdr3_nt: TGTGCCAGCAGCATGGGGGGATTGGGAGATACGCAGTATTTT
cdr3_aa: CASSMGGLGDTQYF

clone_size: NA
j_call: TRBJ2-7
v_call: TRBV9
d_call: NA
cdr3_nt: TGTGCCAGCAGCGTAGGAAGTGACCCTTGGGAGCAGTACTTC
cdr3_aa: CASSVGSDPWEQYF

clone_size: NA
j_call: TRBJ2-5
v_call: TRBV11-1
d_call: NA
cdr3_nt: TGTGCCAGCCTGGGACGGTACTCTCAAGAGACCCAGTACTTC
cdr3_aa: CASLGRYSQETQYF

clone_size: few
j_call: TRBJ1-6
v_call: TRBV6-2/TRBV6-3
d_call: NA
cdr3_nt: TGTGCCAGCAGCCGCAACAGCGCCCGGGGGAATTCACCCCTCCACTTT
cdr3_aa: CASSRNSARGNSPLHF

clone_size: few
j_call: TRBJ2-1
v_call: TRBV19
d_call: TRBD2
cdr3_nt: TGTGCCAGCGGGGGGGGACTAGCGGGAGAAAATGAGCAGTTCTTC
cdr3_aa: CASGGGLAGENEQFF

clone_size: NA
j_call: TRBJ2-2
v_call: TRBV5-4
d_call: NA
cdr3_nt: TGTGCCAGCAGCCCAGACGGGAGAGGCACCGGGGAGCTGTTTTTT
cdr3_aa: CASSPDGRGTGELFF

clone_size: NA
j_call: TRBJ1-3
v_call: TRBV7-2
d_call: NA
cdr3_nt: TGTGCCAGCAGCTTAGGAGCTGGAAACACCATATATTTT
cdr3_aa: CASSLGAGNTIYF

clone_size: few
j_call: TRBJ2-7
v_call: TRBV5-1
d_call: TRBD1
cdr3_nt: TGCGCCAGCAGCGGAAACAGGGGATTGCGCGGTACCTACGAGCAGTACTTC
cdr3_aa: CASSGNRGLRGTYEQYF

clone_size: NA
j_call: TRBJ2-1
v_call: TRBV5-4
d_call: NA
cdr3_nt: TGTGCCAGCAGCTACCCCATGACCGAGTTCTGGATCTTC
cdr3_aa: CASSYPMTEFWIF

clone_size: NA
j_call: TRBJ2-5
v_call: TRBV11-2
d_call: NA
cdr3_nt: TGTGCCAGCAGCTTAGTTCCCACGGTGCTGGAGACCCAGTACTTC
cdr3_aa: CASSLVPTVLETQYF

clone_size: few
j_call: TRBJ2-3
v_call: TRBV6-6
d_call: TRBD2
cdr3_nt: TGTGCCAGCAGTTCCTCTGGGCGGGAGAACTCAGATACGCAGTATTTT
cdr3_aa: CASSSSGRENSDTQYF

clone_size: NA
j_call: TRBJ2-7
v_call: TRBV29-1
d_call: TRBD1
cdr3_nt: TGCAGCGTCCTCGTCGGGACAGGGGTTGGGGAGCAGTACTTC
cdr3_aa: CSVLVGTGVGEQYF

clone_size: many
j_call: TRBJ2-2
v_call: TRBV27
d_call: TRBD2
cdr3_nt: TGTGCCAGCGGATTAGCGGGAGGTAACACCGGGGAGCTGTTTTTT
cdr3_aa: CASGLAGGNTGELFF

clone_size: many
j_call: TRBJ1-2
v_call: TRBV3-1
d_call: NA
cdr3_nt: TGTGCCAGCAGCCAAGTTGCGGCAAACTATGGCTACACCTTC
cdr3_aa: CASSQVAANYGYTF

clone_size: many
j_call: TRBJ1-6
v_call: TRBV20-1
d_call: NA
cdr3_nt: TGCAGTGCTAGAGATCAGACAGTCTATAATTCACCCCTCCACTTT
cdr3_aa: CSARDQTVYNSPLHF

clone_size: few
j_call: TRBJ2-2
v_call: TRBV24-1
d_call: NA
cdr3_nt: TGTGCCACCAGTGACTTACCCCTGCCGGGGCAGGGGTACACCGGGGAGCTGTTTTTT
cdr3_aa: CATSDLPLPGQGYTGELFF

clone_size: few
j_call: TRBJ2-7
v_call: TRBV20-1
d_call: NA
cdr3_nt: TGCAGTGTTCCGGGCCCGTACGTAGAGCAGTACTTC
cdr3_aa: CSVPGPYVEQYF

clone_size: few
j_call: TRBJ2-1
v_call: TRBV20-1
d_call: TRBD1
cdr3_nt: TGCAGTGCTAGGTCGACTCAGGGGGCCTCCTACAATGAGCAGTTCTTC
cdr3_aa: CSARSTQGASYNEQFF

clone_size: many
j_call: TRBJ2-1
v_call: TRBV12-3/TRBV12-4
d_call: NA
cdr3_nt: TGTGCCAGCAGTTTAGAGCAGGGGATCGTCGATGAGCAGTTCTTC
cdr3_aa: CASSLEQGIVDEQFF

clone_size: NA
j_call: TRBJ2-7
v_call: TRBV27
d_call: NA
cdr3_nt: TGTGCCAGCAGCTTACAGGGATTGTCCTACGAGCAGTACTTC
cdr3_aa: CASSLQGLSYEQYF

clone_size: NA
j_call: TRBJ2-2
v_call: TRBV7-8
d_call: NA
cdr3_nt: TGTGCCAGCAGCTTAGACAGGGCGGACACCGGGGAGCTGTTTTTT
cdr3_aa: CASSLDRADTGELFF

clone_size: many
j_call: TRBJ2-3
v_call: TRBV3-1
d_call: TRBD2
cdr3_nt: TGTGCCAGCAGTTCACTAGCGGGAGCAGATACGCAGTATTTT
cdr3_aa: CASSSLAGADTQYF

clone_size: few
j_call: TRBJ2-2
v_call: TRBV7-9
d_call: TRBD1
cdr3_nt: TGTGCCAGCAGCTTTGGACAGGGGGCCAACACCGGGGAGCTGTTTTTT
cdr3_aa: CASSFGQGANTGELFF

clone_size: many
j_call: TRBJ2-1
v_call: TRBV29-1
d_call: TRBD2
cdr3_nt: TGCAGCGTTGATGGCCCACTAGGGAGGGCCTACAATGAGCAGTTCTTC
cdr3_aa: CSVDGPLGRAYNEQFF

clone_size: NA
j_call: TRBJ2-6
v_call: TRBV3-1
d_call: NA
cdr3_nt: TGTGCCAGCAGCCTCGCAGGCGGGGCCAACGTCCTGACTTTC
cdr3_aa: CASSLAGGANVLTF

clone_size: NA
j_call: TRBJ2-3
v_call: TRBV6-5
d_call: NA
cdr3_nt: TGTGCCAGCAGTTACGGATCTCCTGAGGCAGATACGCAGTGTTTT
cdr3_aa: CASSYGSPEADTQCF

clone_size: NA
j_call: TRBJ2-3
v_call: TRBV7-3
d_call: TRBD2
cdr3_nt: TGTGCCAGCAGCCCTCGCGGGTGGACTAGCGACACAGATACGCAGTATTTT
cdr3_aa: CASSPRGWTSDTDTQYF

clone_size: few
j_call: TRBJ2-7
v_call: TRBV18
d_call: TRBD2
cdr3_nt: TGTGCCAGCTCACCGGCTAGCGGAGGGTCCTACGAGCAGTACTTC
cdr3_aa: CASSPASGGSYEQYF

clone_size: many
j_call: TRBJ1-3
v_call: TRBV29-1
d_call: NA
cdr3_nt: TGCAGCGTTGAAATACCAGGAAACACCATATATTTT
cdr3_aa: CSVEIPGNTIYF

clone_size: many
j_call: TRBJ2-1
v_call: TRBV4-2
d_call: TRBD2
cdr3_nt: TGTGCCAGCAGCCAAGAAAAGACTAGCGGGAGGGATCCTCAGTTCTTC
cdr3_aa: CASSQEKTSGRDPQFF

clone_size: NA
j_call: TRBJ1-1
v_call: TRBV5-5
d_call: NA
cdr3_nt: TGTGCCAGCAGCTTGCTGCCGGGGGAACAAGCTTTCTTT
cdr3_aa: CASSLLPGEQAFF

clone_size: NA
j_call: TRBJ2-3
v_call: TRBV12-3/TRBV12-4
d_call: NA
cdr3_nt: TGTGCCAGCAGTTTAGGGCTCCAGGGCACAGATACGCAGTATTTT
cdr3_aa: CASSLGLQGTDTQYF

clone_size: many
j_call: TRBJ1-4
v_call: TRBV6-1
d_call: TRBD1
cdr3_nt: TGTGCCAGCAGTTCATCGACAGGGGCTAATGAAAAACTGTTTTTT
cdr3_aa: CASSSSTGANEKLFF

clone_size: many
j_call: TRBJ2-1
v_call: TRBV6-1
d_call: NA
cdr3_nt: TGTGCCAGCAGTGAAAGATTTACTGTTTGGCAGTTCTTC
cdr3_aa: CASSERFTVWQFF

clone_size: many
j_call: TRBJ2-5
v_call: TRBV29-1
d_call: NA
cdr3_nt: TGCAGCGTTGAAGGCGGGACCTCGAAGCAAGAGACCCAGTACTTC
cdr3_aa: CSVEGGTSKQETQYF

clone_size: NA
j_call: TRBJ2-1
v_call: TRBV7-6
d_call: TRBD2
cdr3_nt: TGTGCCAGCAGCTTAGTGGTGGGTATAGCGGGAGTAACGAATGAGCAGTTCTTC
cdr3_aa: CASSLVVGIAGVTNEQFF

clone_size: NA
j_call: TRBJ2-1
v_call: TRBV3-1
d_call: NA
cdr3_nt: TGTGCCAGCAGCACGGGGACTTTCACTGAGCAGTTCTTC
cdr3_aa: CASSTGTFTEQFF

clone_size: many
j_call: TRBJ2-3
v_call: TRBV6-1
d_call: TRBD2
cdr3_nt: TGTGCCAGCAGTGAGACAACTGGACTAGCGGGAGTTAGCACAGATACGCAGTATTTT
cdr3_aa: CASSETTGLAGVSTDTQYF

clone_size: few
j_call: TRBJ2-7
v_call: TRBV21-1
d_call: NA
cdr3_nt: TGTGCCAGCAGCAGACGGACAGGGTACCCCTACGAGCAGTACTTC
cdr3_aa: CASSRRTGYPYEQYF

clone_size: many
j_call: TRBJ2-2
v_call: TRBV29-1
d_call: NA
cdr3_nt: TGCAGCGTTGAAAATTTGGTGGCCGGGGAGCTGTTTTTT
cdr3_aa: CSVENLVAGELFF

clone_size: few
j_call: TRBJ1-5
v_call: TRBV6-1
d_call: NA
cdr3_nt: TGTGCCAGCAGTGAATGGGGACTTGCCAATCAGCCCCAGCATTTT
cdr3_aa: CASSEWGLANQPQHF

clone_size: many
j_call: TRBJ2-5
v_call: TRBV3-1
d_call: NA
cdr3_nt: TGTGCCAGCAGCACGACCCCCGGCGATGAGACCCAGTACTTC
cdr3_aa: CASSTTPGDETQYF

clone_size: many
j_call: TRBJ1-2
v_call: TRBV11-2
d_call: NA
cdr3_nt: TGTGCCAGCAGAAAAGGAGGGGTGAACTATGGCTACACCTTC
cdr3_aa: CASRKGGVNYGYTF

clone_size: many
j_call: TRBJ2-3
v_call: TRBV29-1
d_call: NA
cdr3_nt: TGCAGCGTTGAAGATAGTGGCCGGGCAGATACGCAGTATTTT
cdr3_aa: CSVEDSGRADTQYF

clone_size: once
j_call: TRBJ1-5
v_call: TRBV20-1
d_call: NA
cdr3_nt: TGCAGTGCTAGAGTATTCCTGGACAGAGAGGATCCCCAGCATTTT
cdr3_aa: CSARVFLDREDPQHF

clone_size: many
j_call: TRBJ1-5
v_call: TRBV29-1
d_call: TRBD1
cdr3_nt: TGCAGCGCACTGCTGACAGGGTTTGATCAGCCCCAGCATTTT
cdr3_aa: CSALLTGFDQPQHF

clone_size: NA
j_call: TRBJ1-1
v_call: TRBV27
d_call: NA
cdr3_nt: TGTGCCAGCAGTTTATGGGGGGCGCGAAACACTGAAGCTTTCTTT
cdr3_aa: CASSLWGARNTEAFF

clone_size: NA
j_call: TRBJ1-2
v_call: TRBV2
d_call: NA
cdr3_nt: TGTGCCAGCAGTCCCGGGACTTACTATGGCTACACCTTC
cdr3_aa: CASSPGTYYGYTF

clone_size: few
j_call: TRBJ2-2
v_call: TRBV19
d_call: NA
cdr3_nt: TGTGCCAGTAGTATGAGTTGGAACACCGGGGAGCTGTTTTTT
cdr3_aa: CASSMSWNTGELFF

clone_size: many
j_call: TRBJ1-6
v_call: TRBV7-2
d_call: NA
cdr3_nt: TGTGCCAGCAGCTTAAGGAGCAGGGGCAATAATTCACCCCTCCACTTT
cdr3_aa: CASSLRSRGNNSPLHF

clone_size: few
j_call: TRBJ1-1
v_call: TRBV29-1
d_call: NA
cdr3_nt: TGCAGCGTTGAATCGGGGAACACTGAAGCTTTCTTT
cdr3_aa: CSVESGNTEAFF

clone_size: few
j_call: TRBJ1-4
v_call: TRBV7-9
d_call: NA
cdr3_nt: TGTGCCAGCAGCCGAGACGGGGGAACTAATGAAAAACTGTTTTTT
cdr3_aa: CASSRDGGTNEKLFF

clone_size: many
j_call: TRBJ1-4
v_call: TRBV29-1
d_call: NA
cdr3_nt: TGCAGCGTTGTAGGAGTTGGTGAAAAACTGTTTTTT
cdr3_aa: CSVVGVGEKLFF

clone_size: NA
j_call: TRBJ2-5
v_call: TRBV27
d_call: NA
cdr3_nt: TGTGCCAGCCGTAAGGCAATCCAAGAGACCCAGTACTTC
cdr3_aa: CASRKAIQETQYF